This T cell receptor beta chain stems from a study of T cell repertoires in cytomegalovirus infection. TCRdb passed the reads through MiXCR, listing each CDR3 protein once. The top ten hold 15% to 20% of the sample, which has around 540,000 distinct CDR3 sequences, about 33% seen once. In germline, CDR1 is SGHTA, CDR2 FQGNSA. V shed 5 bases, J shed 6 bases, and the junction held 6 bases outside the gene matches. CDR3 size: 15 residues. This clonotype was counted ten times or more. Its specificity is not known. The source material was cultured PBMCs, sampled from culture after CMV antigen stimulation. V gene TRBV7-2 combines with J gene TRBJ2-2, with 10 bases that match TRBD1. The TCR was taken from a human donor in good health (CMV status not recorded). Some clones in this sample may be carry-over from other donors' samples. CDR3 nucleotide sequence: TGTGCCAGCAGCCGGGGACAGGGGCGATCCGGGGAGCTGTTTTTT. This sequence encodes CASSRGQGRSGELFF.